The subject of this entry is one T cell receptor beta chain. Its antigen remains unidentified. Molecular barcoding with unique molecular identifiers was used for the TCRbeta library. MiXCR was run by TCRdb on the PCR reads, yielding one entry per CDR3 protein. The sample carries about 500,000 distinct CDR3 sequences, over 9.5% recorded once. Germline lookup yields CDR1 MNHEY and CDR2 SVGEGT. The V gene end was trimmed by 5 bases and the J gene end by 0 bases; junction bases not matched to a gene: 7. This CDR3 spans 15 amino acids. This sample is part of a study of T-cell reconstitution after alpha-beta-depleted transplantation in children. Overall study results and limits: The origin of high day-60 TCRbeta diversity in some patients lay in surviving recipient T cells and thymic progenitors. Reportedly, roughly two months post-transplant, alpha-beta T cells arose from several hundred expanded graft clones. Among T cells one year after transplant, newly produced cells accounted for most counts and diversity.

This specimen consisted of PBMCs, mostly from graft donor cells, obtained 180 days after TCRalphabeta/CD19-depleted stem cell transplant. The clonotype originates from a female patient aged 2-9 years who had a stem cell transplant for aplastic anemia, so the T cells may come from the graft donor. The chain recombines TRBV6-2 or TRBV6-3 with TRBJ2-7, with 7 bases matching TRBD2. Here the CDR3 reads CASSAPRDYSYEQYF. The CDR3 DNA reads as TGTGCCAGCAGTGCTCCCCGGGACTACTCCTACGAGCAGTACTTC.